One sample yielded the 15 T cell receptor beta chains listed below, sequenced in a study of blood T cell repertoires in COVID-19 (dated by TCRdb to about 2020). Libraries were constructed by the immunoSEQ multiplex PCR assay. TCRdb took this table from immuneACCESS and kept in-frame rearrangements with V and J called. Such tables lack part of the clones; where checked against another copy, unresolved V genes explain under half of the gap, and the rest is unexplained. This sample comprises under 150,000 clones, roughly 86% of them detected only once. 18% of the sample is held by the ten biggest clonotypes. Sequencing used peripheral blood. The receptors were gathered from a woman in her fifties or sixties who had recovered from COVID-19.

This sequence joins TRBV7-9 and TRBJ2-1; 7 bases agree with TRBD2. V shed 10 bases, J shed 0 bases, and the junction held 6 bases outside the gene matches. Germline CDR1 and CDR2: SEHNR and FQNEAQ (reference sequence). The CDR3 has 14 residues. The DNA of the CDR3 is TGTGCCACCGGGGGGAGAAGCTCCTACAATGAGCAGTTCTTC. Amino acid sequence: CATGGRSSYNEQFF. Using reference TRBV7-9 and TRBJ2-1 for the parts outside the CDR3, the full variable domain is DTGVSQNPRHKITKRGQNVTFRCDPISEHNRLYWYRQTLGQGPEFLTYFQNEAQLEKSRLLSDRFSAERPKGSFSTLEIQRTEQGDSAMYLCATGGRSSYNEQFFGPGTRLTVL.

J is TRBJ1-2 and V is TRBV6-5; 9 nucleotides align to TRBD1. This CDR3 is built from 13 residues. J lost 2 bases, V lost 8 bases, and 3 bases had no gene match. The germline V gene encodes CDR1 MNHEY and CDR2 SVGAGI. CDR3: CASGDRVNYGYTF. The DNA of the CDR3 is TGTGCCAGCGGGGACAGGGTGAACTATGGCTACACCTTC.

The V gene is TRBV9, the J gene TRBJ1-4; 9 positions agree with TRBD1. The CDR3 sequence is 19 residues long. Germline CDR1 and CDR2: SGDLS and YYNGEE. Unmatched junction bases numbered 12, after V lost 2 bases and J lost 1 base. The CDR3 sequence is CASSVGGQGRRGTNEKLFF. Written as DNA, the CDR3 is TGTGCCAGCAGCGTTGGGGGACAGGGCCGGAGAGGAACTAATGAAAAACTGTTTTTT.

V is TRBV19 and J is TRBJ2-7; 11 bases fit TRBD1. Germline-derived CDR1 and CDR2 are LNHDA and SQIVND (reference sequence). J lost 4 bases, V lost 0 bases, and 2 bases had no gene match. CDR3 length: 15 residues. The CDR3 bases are TGTGCCAGTAGTATAGATGGACAGGGGGCTTACGAGCAGTACTTC. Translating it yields CASSIDGQGAYEQYF.

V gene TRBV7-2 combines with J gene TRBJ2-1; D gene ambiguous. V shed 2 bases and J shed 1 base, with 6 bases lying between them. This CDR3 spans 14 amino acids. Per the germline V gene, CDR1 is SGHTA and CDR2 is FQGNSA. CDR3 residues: CASSLYQSYNEQFF. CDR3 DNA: TGTGCCAGCAGCTTATACCAGTCCTACAATGAGCAGTTCTTC. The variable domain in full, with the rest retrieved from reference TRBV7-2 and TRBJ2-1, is GAGVSQSPSNKVTEKGKDVELRCDPISGHTALYWYRQSLGQGLEFLIYFQGNSAPDKSGLPSDRFSAERTGGSVSTLTIQRTQQEDSAVYLCASSLYQSYNEQFFGPGTRLTVL.

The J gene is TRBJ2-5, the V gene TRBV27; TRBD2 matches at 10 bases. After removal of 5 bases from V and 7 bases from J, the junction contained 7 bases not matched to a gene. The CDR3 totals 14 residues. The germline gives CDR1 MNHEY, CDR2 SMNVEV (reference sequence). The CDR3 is CASSNRTSGGTQYF. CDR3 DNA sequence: TGTGCCAGCAGTAACCGGACTAGCGGCGGGACCCAGTACTTC.

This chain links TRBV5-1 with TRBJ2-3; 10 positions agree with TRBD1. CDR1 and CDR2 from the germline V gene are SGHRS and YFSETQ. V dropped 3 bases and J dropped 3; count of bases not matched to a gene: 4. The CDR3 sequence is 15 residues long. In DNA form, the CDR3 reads TGCGCCAGCAGCTCCGGACAGGGGGAAACAGATACGCAGTATTTT. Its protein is CASSSGQGETDTQYF.

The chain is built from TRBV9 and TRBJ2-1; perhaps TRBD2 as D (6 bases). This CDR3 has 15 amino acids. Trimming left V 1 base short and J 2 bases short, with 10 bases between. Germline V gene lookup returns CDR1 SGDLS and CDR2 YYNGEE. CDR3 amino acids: CASSVSAGPYNEQFF. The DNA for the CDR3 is TGTGCCAGCAGCGTATCCGCGGGACCCTACAATGAGCAGTTCTTC.

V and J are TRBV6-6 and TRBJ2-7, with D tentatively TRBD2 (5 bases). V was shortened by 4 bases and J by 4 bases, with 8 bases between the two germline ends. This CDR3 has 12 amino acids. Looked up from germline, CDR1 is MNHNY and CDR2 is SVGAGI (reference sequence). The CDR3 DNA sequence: TGTGCCAGCAGTTTGACGGGGTACGAGCAGTACTTC. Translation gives CASSLTGYEQYF.

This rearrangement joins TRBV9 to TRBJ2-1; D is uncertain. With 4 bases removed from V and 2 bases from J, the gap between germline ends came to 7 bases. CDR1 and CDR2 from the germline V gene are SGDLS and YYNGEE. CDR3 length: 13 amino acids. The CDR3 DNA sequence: TGTGCCAGCAGCCCCCAGGCCTACAATGAGCAGTTCTTC. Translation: CASSPQAYNEQFF.

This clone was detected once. CDR3 sequence reads: CASSLVGMRDTEAFF. Here the CDR3 DNA reads TGCGCCAGCAGCTTGGTGGGGATGAGGGACACTGAAGCTTTCTTT. V usage is TRBV5-1 and J usage is TRBJ1-1; no clear D gene. Trimming took 0 bases from V and 3 from J, leaving 12 bases between them. The CDR3 runs to 15 residues. The germline V gene encodes CDR1 SGHRS and CDR2 YFSETQ.

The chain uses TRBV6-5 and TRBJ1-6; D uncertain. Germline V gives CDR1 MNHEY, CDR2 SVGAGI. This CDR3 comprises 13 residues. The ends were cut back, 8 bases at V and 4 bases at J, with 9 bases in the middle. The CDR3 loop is CASGNGYNSPLHF. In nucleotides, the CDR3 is TGTGCCAGCGGAAACGGGTATAATTCACCCCTCCACTTT.

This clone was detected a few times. CDR3 in amino acids: CASSRGQGGKLFF. CDR3 nucleotides: TGTGCCAGCAGCCGCGGACAGGGGGGAAAACTGTTTTTT. The chain links TRBV2 to TRBJ1-4; TRBD1 matches at 10 bases. Unmatched junction bases numbered 5, after V lost 6 bases and J lost 10 bases. The CDR3 runs to 13 residues. Germline CDR1 and CDR2: SNHLY and FYNNEI.

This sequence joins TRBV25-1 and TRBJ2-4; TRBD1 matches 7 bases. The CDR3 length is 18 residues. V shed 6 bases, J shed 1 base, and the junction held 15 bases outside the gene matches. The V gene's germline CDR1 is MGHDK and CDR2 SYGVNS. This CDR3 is CASSPGQAPGLAKNIQYF. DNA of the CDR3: TGTGCCAGCAGCCCTGGACAGGCCCCGGGTCTCGCCAAAAACATTCAGTACTTC.

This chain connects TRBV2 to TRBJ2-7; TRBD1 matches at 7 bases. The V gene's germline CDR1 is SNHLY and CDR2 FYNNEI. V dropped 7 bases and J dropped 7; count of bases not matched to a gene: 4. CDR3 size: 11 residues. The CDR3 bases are TGTGCCAGCAAAAGGGACAGTGAGCAGTACTTC. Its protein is CASKRDSEQYF. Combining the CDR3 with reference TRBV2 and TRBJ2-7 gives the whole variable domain EPEVTQTPSHQVTQMGQEVILRCVPISNHLYFYWYRQILGQKVEFLVSFYNNEISEKSEIFDDQFSVERPDGSNFTLKIRSTKLEDSAMYFCASKRDSEQYFGPGTRLTVT.